The entry that follows covers one T cell receptor beta chain sequence. This sample was taken from a study of blood T cell repertoires in COVID-19. Study details: Samples came from the United States, Italy and Spain, spanning acute and convalescent COVID-19.

The method was immunoSEQ multiplex PCR; TCRdb's version includes in-frame clones alone and lacks a portion of them. The table has under 500,000 clones, 75% to 90% seen once. V lost 8 bases, J lost 0 bases, and 3 bases stayed unmatched. The CDR3 runs to 13 residues. CDR1 and CDR2 (germline): SNHLY, FYNNEI. Sequenced: peripheral blood. This rearrangement joins TRBV2 to TRBJ2-5; 7 positions agree with TRBD1. This TCR came from a woman aged 25 to 39 with acute or convalescent COVID-19. The CDR3 here is CASGTDHQETQYF. The CDR3 DNA reads TGTGCCAGCGGGACAGACCACCAAGAGACCCAGTACTTC.